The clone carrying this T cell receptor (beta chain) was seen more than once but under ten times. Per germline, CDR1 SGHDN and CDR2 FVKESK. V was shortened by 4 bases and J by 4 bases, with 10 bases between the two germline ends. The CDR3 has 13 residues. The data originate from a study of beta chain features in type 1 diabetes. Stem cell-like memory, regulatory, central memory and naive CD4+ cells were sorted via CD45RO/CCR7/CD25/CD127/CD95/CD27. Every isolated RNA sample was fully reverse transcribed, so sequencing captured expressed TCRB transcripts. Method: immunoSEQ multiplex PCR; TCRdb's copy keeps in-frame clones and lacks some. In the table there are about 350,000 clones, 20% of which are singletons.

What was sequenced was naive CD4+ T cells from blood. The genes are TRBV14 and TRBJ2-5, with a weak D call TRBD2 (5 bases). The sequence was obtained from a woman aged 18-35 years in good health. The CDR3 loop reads CASSPIRGETQYF. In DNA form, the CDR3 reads TGTGCCAGCAGCCCTATCCGGGGAGAGACCCAGTACTTC.